This T cell receptor beta chain was sequenced in a study of shared clonotypes between healthy human individuals. Study summary: Each donor's CD8 memory used one plate, CD8 naive two, each CD4 subset three.

Concerning this clone: Its antigen is not known.

Study-wide results and caveats: Genetic and exposure-history diversity was limited by the few donors. Across subsets, estimated richness was generally greater for naive than for memory populations.

Germline CDR1 MNHEY, CDR2 SMNVEV (reference sequence). This CDR3 spans 14 amino acids. The ends were cut back, 6 bases at V and 3 bases at J, with 11 bases in the middle. Sorted-subset replicate PCR reactions contained roughly 190 ng DNA, corresponding to about 30,000 T cell genomes. Sequencing used immunoSEQ multiplex PCR; TCRdb keeps in-frame clones, though not all of them. The table has about 2.4 million clones, roughly 92% seen once. This clonotype was obtained from a young man in good health. The specimen was naive CD4+ T cells sorted from blood. The subset denotes: CD45RA+ positively selected. The genes are TRBV27 and TRBJ2-2; no reliable D call. Here the CDR3 DNA reads TGTGCCAGCAGAGTCTTAACGGACACCGGGGAGCTGTTTTTT. Its protein is CASRVLTDTGELFF.